These 21 T cell receptor beta chains originate from one sample sequenced in a study of blood T cells in healthy people across ages. For the second PCR, which ran for about 7 to 11 cycles, a sample-barcoded 5' primer and a J-beta primer mix were used. TCRdb analysed the 5' RACE reads with MiXCR anew, one entry per CDR3 protein. The table includes about 1,400,000 distinct CDR3 sequences, around two fifths detected once. The material sequenced was blood. The receptor set was obtained from a woman between 18 and 29 years old in good health.

The chain recombines TRBV27 with TRBJ2-2; 10 bases agree with TRBD1. This CDR3 region has 16 residues. V lost 3 bases and J lost 4; bases outside the gene matches: 5. Germline CDR1 reads MNHEY; CDR2 reads SMNVEV (reference sequence). The CDR3 spells CASSFRRQGATGELFF. The DNA of the CDR3 is TGTGCCAGCAGTTTCCGCCGACAGGGGGCCACCGGGGAGCTGTTTTTT.

On this clonotype: The junction differs from germline at one of its ends, possibly a read error. The chain joins TRBV7-2 to TRBJ2-3; D is ambiguous. The CDR3 is 15 residues long. Germline lookup yields CDR1 SGHTA and CDR2 FQGNSA. CDR3 coding DNA: TGTGCCAGCAGCTTGAGCTCTCTAGGCCGAGATACGCCGTATTTT. Translation gives CASSLSSLGRDTPYF.

This clonotype was found a few times. CDR3 coding DNA: TGCAGTCTCGACAGGGGGCAAGAGACCCAGTACTTC. Translation: CSLDRGQETQYF. V gene TRBV20-1 combines with J gene TRBJ2-5, with 9 bases identical to TRBD1. From germline, CDR1 is DFQATT and CDR2 SNEGSKA (reference sequence). This CDR3 comprises 12 residues. With V trimmed by 8 bases and J by 2 bases, 3 bases remained unmatched.

The chain combines TRBV6-6 with TRBJ1-6; tentatively, D is TRBD1 (5 bases). CDR1 and CDR2 (germline): MNHNY, SVGAGI (reference sequence). Trimming stripped 5 bases from V and 0 bases from J, with 11 bases between. The CDR3 is 16 amino acids. The CDR3 is CASSPAGFSYNSPLHF. CDR3 nucleotide sequence: TGTGCCAGCAGTCCCGCAGGGTTCTCCTATAATTCACCCCTCCACTTT.

The V gene is TRBV28, the J gene TRBJ1-1, with 8 bases identical to TRBD1. V dropped 3 bases and J dropped 1; count of bases not matched to a gene: 7. The CDR3 has 16 residues. CDR1 is MDHEN, CDR2 SYDVKM, per germline. The CDR3 is CASSLSLGTGNTEAFF. CDR3 sequence (DNA): TGTGCCAGCAGTTTGAGCTTGGGGACAGGGAACACTGAAGCTTTCTTT. Full variable domain (missing parts from reference TRBV28 and TRBJ1-1): DVKVTQSSRYLVKRTGEKVFLECVQDMDHENMFWYRQDPGLGLRLIYFSYDVKMKEKGDIPEGYSVSREKKERFSLILESASTNQTSMYLCASSLSLGTGNTEAFFGQGTRLTVV.

This clonotype was seen only a few times. J is TRBJ2-4 and V is TRBV6-6, with D possibly being TRBD2 (5 bases). The end of the DNA fits TRBJ2-7 better, so the J call may be wrong. The CDR3 is made up of 15 amino acids. Germline V CDR1 and CDR2: MNHNY, SVGAGI (reference sequence). The CDR3 DNA is TGTGCCAGCAGTTACTCGGCGGGCCGCTCCTACGAGCAGTACTTC. Protein sequence: CASSYSAGRSYEQYF.

This sequence joins TRBV4-2 and TRBJ2-3; 13 nucleotides align to TRBD2. Unmatched junction bases numbered 4, after V lost 0 bases and J lost 1 base. Germline V lookup: CDR1 LGHNA, CDR2 YNFKEQ. This CDR3 has 18 amino acids. The CDR3 DNA reads TGTGCCAGCAGCCAAGAAACTAGCGGGAGGGCCGGCACAGATACGCAGTATTTT. This encodes CASSQETSGRAGTDTQYF.

This clonotype was seen ten or more times. The genes are TRBV12-3 or TRBV12-4 and TRBJ1-1; no reliable D call. The CDR3 is 11 residues long. V was cut by 6 bases and J by 4 bases, with 6 bases left in between. The CDR3 sequence: CASSPGTEAFF. The CDR3, as DNA: TGTGCCAGCAGCCCGGGCACTGAAGCTTTCTTT.

This clonotype was recorded at least ten times. The rearrangement joins TRBV27 to TRBJ2-7, with D tentatively TRBD1 (6 bases). Germline V gene sequence: CDR1 MNHEY, CDR2 SMNVEV (reference sequence). The V end was cut by 2 bases, the J end by 2 bases, with 13 bases between. The CDR3 sequence is 15 residues long. CDR3 protein: CASSLTSQGPYEQYF. CDR3 nucleotide sequence: TGTGCCAGCAGTTTAACGTCACAGGGCCCCTACGAGCAGTACTTC.

V gene TRBV4-1 combines with J gene TRBJ1-2; D perhaps matches TRBD1 (5 bases). The germline V and J ends were trimmed by 4 bases and 5 bases, with 17 bases remaining between them. This CDR3 region has 15 residues. The germline CDR1 and CDR2 sequences are MGHRA and YSYEKL. The CDR3 protein is CASSRTATPGYGYTF. As DNA, the CDR3 is TGCGCCAGCAGCCGGACGGCCACCCCAGGGTATGGCTACACCTTC.

V gene TRBV2 combines with J gene TRBJ1-1; D gene uncertain. The CDR3 consists of 10 residues. Germline V lookup: CDR1 SNHLY, CDR2 FYNNEI. Trimming stripped 9 bases from V and 3 bases from J, with 5 bases between. CDR3: CASAYTEAFF. The DNA for the CDR3 is TGTGCCAGTGCGTACACTGAAGCTTTCTTT.

This CDR3 reads CASRYGQRNEKLFF. Here the CDR3 DNA reads TGTGCCAGCAGGTACGGGCAACGGAATGAAAAACTGTTTTTT. The chain is built from TRBV6-2 or TRBV6-3 and TRBJ1-4; D call uncertain. Germline loops: CDR1 MNHEY, CDR2 SVGEGT. Trimming cost V 6 bases and J 5 bases, with 13 bases left between them. CDR3 length equals 14 residues.

The CDR3 sequence: CASNPLQETQYF. CDR3 DNA: TGTGCCAGCAACCCTTTGCAAGAGACCCAGTACTTC. This chain links TRBV2 with TRBJ2-5; D unresolved. Germline-derived CDR1 and CDR2 are SNHLY and FYNNEI. This CDR3 region has 12 residues. Trimming cost V 7 bases and J 2 bases, with 8 bases left between them.

The sample holds one count of this clonotype. The rearrangement links TRBV20-1 to TRBJ2-2; 8 positions agree with TRBD2. The CDR3 extends over 18 amino acids. Germline V gives CDR1 DFQATT, CDR2 SNEGSKA (reference sequence). The junction had 15 bases not matched to a gene; V was cut back by 2 bases and J by 4 bases. The CDR3, as DNA: TGCAGTGCTAGATCGATTGGACTGCGACGGGAGGGCACCGGGGAGCTGTTTTTT. Translation: CSARSIGLRREGTGELFF.

This clonotype occurred a few times. The chain combines TRBV13 with TRBJ2-7; 10 nucleotides match TRBD1. The V and J ends lost 2 bases and 6 bases, in that order; junction bases with no gene match: 7. Germline CDR1 reads PRHDT; CDR2 reads FYEKMQ (reference sequence). The CDR3 covers 15 residues. DNA of the CDR3: TGTGCCAGCAGCTTATCCGGGACAGGGGCCTTCGAGCAGTACTTC. It yields the protein CASSLSGTGAFEQYF.

This clonotype occurred many times. This chain links TRBV29-1 with TRBJ2-7, with D unresolved. The CDR3 contains 14 residues. CDR1 SQVTM and CDR2 ANQGSEA come from the germline V gene. Trimming took off 5 bases at V and 3 bases at J, with 17 bases between the two ends. In DNA form, the CDR3 reads TGCAGCGTTAAAGGTAGTGAAGAGTACTACGAGCAGTACTTC. It is translated as CSVKGSEEYYEQYF.

This clonotype was picked up a small number of times. This chain links TRBV20-1 with TRBJ1-2, with D hard to call. There are 8 residues in the CDR3. V lost 6 bases and J lost 7, with 3 bases in between. Germline loops: CDR1 DFQATT, CDR2 SNEGSKA (reference sequence). The DNA of the CDR3 is TGCAGTGCCAGTGGCTACACCTTC. This translates into CSASGYTF.

The genes are TRBV28 and TRBJ2-1, with D maybe TRBD2 (7 bases). The end of the DNA aligns better with TRBJ2-7, so the J call may be wrong. The CDR3 contains 17 residues. In germline, CDR1 is MDHEN, CDR2 SYDVKM. This chain's CDR3 is CASSLGGGLSSYNEQYF. The CDR3 DNA follows: TGTGCCAGCAGTTTGGGCGGGGGCCTTAGCTCCTACAATGAGCAGTACTTC.

The chain joins TRBV7-3 to TRBJ1-2; D is uncertain. Germline V gene data show CDR1 as SGHTA and CDR2 as FQGTGA. V was trimmed by 1 base and J by 7 bases, leaving 10 bases between them. The CDR3 length is 13 residues. CDR3 loop: CASSLNSGPGYTF. The DNA for the CDR3 is TGTGCCAGCAGCTTAAACTCCGGGCCTGGCTACACCTTC.

The genes are TRBV14 and TRBJ2-7, with 7 nucleotides matching TRBD2. J gave up 7 bases and V 4 bases, and 13 bases lay outside the gene matches. CDR1 and CDR2 (germline): SGHDN, FVKESK. The CDR3 loop spans 15 amino acids. CDR3 amino acids: CASSPSLAGALEQYF. As DNA, the CDR3 is TGTGCCAGCAGCCCAAGCCTCGCGGGAGCCCTTGAGCAGTACTTC.

The chain employs TRBV4-1 and TRBJ1-1; a possible D gene is TRBD1 (5 bases). The CDR3 consists of 16 residues. V lost 1 base and J lost 3, with 15 bases in between. Germline loops: CDR1 MGHRA, CDR2 YSYEKL. The CDR3 DNA is TGCGCCAGCAGCCAAGTAGGACGGGCGGGGGACACTGAAGCTTTCTTT. Amino acids: CASSQVGRAGDTEAFF.